This TCR beta chain was documented in a study of blood T cells in healthy people across ages. A second PCR, run for about 6 to 11 cycles, used a sample-barcoded 5' primer plus a J-beta primer mix. TCRdb ran MiXCR on the 5' RACE reads and lists one entry per CDR3 protein. The repertoire holds approximately 850,000 distinct CDR3 sequences, with roughly 64% as singletons. Study-wide results and caveats: Per million T cells, TCR beta diversity dropped roughly linearly as age increased. The long-lived group displayed more naive CD4+ cells, plus higher diversity, than the aged donors did. Unsorted PBMC material precluded a definitive naive versus antigen-experienced comparison.

Total RNA, at least 6 micrograms per sample, came from PBMCs. The CDR3 covers 14 residues. Trimming took 6 bases from V and 7 from J, leaving 13 bases between them. CDR1 is SNHLY and CDR2 is FYNNEI in the germline V gene. Worth noting for this clonotype: What it recognizes is unknown.

This clonotype originated in a man younger than 45 in good health. The sample taken for sequencing was blood. This chain links TRBV2 with TRBJ1-6; weak D call: TRBD1 (5 bases). CDR3 protein: CASSPGLINSPLHF. CDR3 DNA: TGTGCCAGCAGCCCGGGACTGATAAATTCACCCCTCCACTTT.